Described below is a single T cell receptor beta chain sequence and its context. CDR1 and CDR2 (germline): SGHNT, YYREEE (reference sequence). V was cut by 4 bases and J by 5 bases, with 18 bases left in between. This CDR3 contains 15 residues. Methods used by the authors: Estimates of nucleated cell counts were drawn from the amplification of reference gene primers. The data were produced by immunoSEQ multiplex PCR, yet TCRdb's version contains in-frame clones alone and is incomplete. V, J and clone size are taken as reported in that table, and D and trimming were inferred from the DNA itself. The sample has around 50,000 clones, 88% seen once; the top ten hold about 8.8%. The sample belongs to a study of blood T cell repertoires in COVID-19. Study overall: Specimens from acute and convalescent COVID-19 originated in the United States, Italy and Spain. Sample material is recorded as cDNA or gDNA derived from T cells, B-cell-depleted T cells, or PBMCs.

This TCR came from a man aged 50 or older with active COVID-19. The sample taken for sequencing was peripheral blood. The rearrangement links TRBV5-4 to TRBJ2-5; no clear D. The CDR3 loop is CASSPRSGRMETQYF. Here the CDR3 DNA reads TGTGCCAGCAGCCCTCGTTCTGGCCGTATGGAGACCCAGTACTTC.